These T cell receptor beta chains were read from a single sample in a study of vaccination and CD4 T cells after COVID-19. The antigens for these receptors are not known. Via MiXCR, TCRdb re-called the PCR reads, giving one row per CDR3 protein. Among 8,500 to 13,000 distinct CDR3 sequences listed, over 20% were seen once. The sample here was CD4+ T cells from blood, cultured in vitro, taken after SARS-CoV-2 vaccination. These receptors all stem from a human donor who had recovered from COVID-19. Each CDR3 is given with its conserved first and last residue. The order of the fields is CDR3 length, J gene, D gene, V gene, clone size, CDR3 DNA, CDR3 protein. A D gene is named only where the DNA matches it firmly. The listing skips clone size in some rows; elsewhere it reads once, few, many or a size class.

16 TRBJ2-3 TRBD2 TRBV11-2 few TGTGCCAGCAGCTTACTCTGGGGACTAGTGGCCGATACGCAGTATTTT CASSLLWGLVADTQYF
15 TRBJ1-5 . TRBV12-3/TRBV12-4 . TGTGCCAGCAGTTTAGACTGGATTGGCAATCAGCCCCAGCATTTT CASSLDWIGNQPQHF
13 TRBJ1-6 TRBD1 TRBV28 few TGTGCCATCTCGGGACAGTTTAATTCACCCCTCCACTTT CAISGQFNSPLHF
12 TRBJ2-7 . TRBV30 few TGTGCCTGGAGCTCGGGGCCCTACGAGCAGTACTTC CAWSSGPYEQYF
15 TRBJ2-7 . TRBV5-1 . TGCGCCAGCAGCTTGGCAATTCAATCTGGGTACGAGCAGTACTTC CASSLAIQSGYEQYF
17 TRBJ1-2 . TRBV7-2 . TGTGCCAGCAGCCCTACGGCAGGGAAGCGTTTTAACTATGGCTACACCTTC CASSPTAGKRFNYGYTF
19 TRBJ1-4 TRBD1 TRBV7-9 . TGTGCCAGCAGCCCCCGACCTAATTTTGGACAGGGGGCGAATGAAAAACTGTTTTTT CASSPRPNFGQGANEKLFF
15 TRBJ1-2 TRBD1 TRBV7-2 few TGTGCCAGCAGCCGAGACAAAACAGGGGGGTATGGCTACACCTTC CASSRDKTGGYGYTF
17 TRBJ1-2 . TRBV5-1 few TGCGCCAGCAGCCCTGAGGGTAGGGTCCTAGGGGCCTATGGCTACACCTTC CASSPEGRVLGAYGYTF
16 TRBJ2-4 . TRBV7-2 . TGTGCCAGCAGCTTATCGGGGCCTGGTACCAAAAACATTCAGTACTTC CASSLSGPGTKNIQYF
9 TRBJ2-3 . TRBV6-1 few TGTGCCAGCAGCCCTACGCAGTATTTT CASSPTQYF
16 TRBJ2-3 TRBD2 TRBV7-3 medium-sized TGTGCCAGCAGGGGACTAGCGGGAGGGTCGGCAGATACGCAGTATTTT CASRGLAGGSADTQYF
15 TRBJ2-5 TRBD1 TRBV27 medium-sized TGTGCCAGCAGTCCGACTCAGGGGGCCGGGAAGACCCAGTACTTC CASSPTQGAGKTQYF
12 TRBJ1-5 . TRBV20-1 . TGCAGTGCTAGTATGGGGGATCAGCCCCAGCATTTT CSASMGDQPQHF
17 TRBJ2-5 . TRBV4-3 medium-sized TGCGCCAGCAGCCAAGATCCCCCGACTGACAGTCAAGAGACCCAGTACTTC CASSQDPPTDSQETQYF
12 TRBJ2-2 . TRBV27 . TGTGCCAGCAGGGTTGAACCCGGGGAGCTGTTTTTT CASRVEPGELFF
13 TRBJ1-1 . TRBV20-1 few TGCAGTGCTAGAGTTGGAGGGCGGAGTGAAGCTTTCTTT CSARVGGRSEAFF
14 TRBJ1-2 TRBD1 TRBV6-5 . TGTGCCAGCAGTTTAAACGACAGGGCTGGGGGCTACACCTTC CASSLNDRAGGYTF
18 TRBJ2-1 TRBD2 TRBV11-3 . TGTGCCAGCAGTGGGCCGCCTTGGACTAGCGGGAGTCCGGATGAGCAGTTCTTC CASSGPPWTSGSPDEQFF
15 TRBJ2-5 . TRBV11-2 . TGTGCCGGCAGCTTAGATCGGGCCTCCGTACAGACCCAGTACTTC CAGSLDRASVQTQYF
14 TRBJ1-6 TRBD1 TRBV2 few TGTGCCAGCAGTTCGGGACAGGGGGCTTCACCCCTCCACTTT CASSSGQGASPLHF
14 TRBJ1-2 TRBD1 TRBV28 . TGTGCCAGCAGTTTTCGCAGGGGGGTTCTTGGCTACACCTTC CASSFRRGVLGYTF
15 TRBJ2-7 . TRBV18 . TGTGCCAGCTCCGCCGGAGGGGACGGCTCCTACGAGCAGTACTTC CASSAGGDGSYEQYF
14 TRBJ2-7 TRBD1 TRBV12-3/TRBV12-4 few TGTGCCAGCAGAAGAACAGGGGGCAGCTACGAGCAGTACTTC CASRRTGGSYEQYF
16 TRBJ1-4 . TRBV7-2 . TGTGCCAGCAAAAGGCCCGGGGCGGATCGAAATGAAAAACTGTTTTTT CASKRPGADRNEKLFF
16 TRBJ2-3 TRBD1 TRBV2 few TGTGCCAGCTACCGGGACAGGGGATGGGGTACAGATACGCAGTATTTT CASYRDRGWGTDTQYF
17 TRBJ2-2 . TRBV6-5 . TGTGCCAGCAGTTACGATACGTACAGGTCGAACACCGGGGAGCTGTTTTTT CASSYDTYRSNTGELFF
14 TRBJ2-5 . TRBV7-2 medium-sized TGTGCCAGCAGCTTAGCGCGGGGACAAGAGACCCAGTACTTC CASSLARGQETQYF
15 TRBJ2-2 . TRBV5-1 . TGCGCCAGCAGCGCCCGACAGCCGAACACCGGGGAGCTGTTTTTT CASSARQPNTGELFF
12 TRBJ2-3 . TRBV15 few TGTGCTTCCTCGGTTAGCACAGATACGCAGTATTTT CASSVSTDTQYF
14 TRBJ1-1 . TRBV10-3 few TGTGCCATCAGGGGGGGGTTGTTGTACACTGAAGCTTTCTTT CAIRGGLLYTEAFF